This TCR beta chain was identified in a study of technical replicates of blood from a few donors. TCRdb's copy holds only in-frame clones and misses some; the assay was immunoSEQ multiplex PCR. The table has 65,000 to 85,000 clones, 95% to 98% seen once; the top ten hold around 0.15%. The CDR3 spans 15 residues. V was trimmed by 0 bases and J by 2 bases, leaving 10 bases between them. Germline values: CDR1 SEHNR, CDR2 FQNEAQ (reference sequence). This clonotype was sampled from a human donor in good health. Sample: T cells isolated from PBMCs. The chain recombines TRBV7-9 with TRBJ1-1, with D unresolved. CDR3 bases: TGTGCCAGCAGCTTAGCGCACGCAGGTAACACTGAAGCTTTCTTT. Translated, it gives CASSLAHAGNTEAFF.